This T cell receptor (beta chain) was observed in a study of cytomegalovirus exposure and HLA in healthy donors. General study points: Excluded: some indistinguishable V segments such as TRBV6-2 and TRBV6-3.

About this clone itself: Its target is unknown.

The CDR3 covers 16 residues. Per the germline V gene, CDR1 is MGHRA and CDR2 is YSYEKL. V lost 4 bases to trimming and J lost 4 bases, with 19 bases between them. A multiplex PCR was run with 60 Vbeta primers and 13 Jbeta primers. Profiling relied on immunoSEQ multiplex PCR, and the TCRdb table lists in-frame clones only, not all of them. The table shows about 200,000 clones, with 75% to 85% occurring only once. The chain is built from TRBV4-1 and TRBJ2-5; a possible D gene is TRBD1 (6 bases). The sample comprised PBMCs. This sequence originates from a woman in her 40s in good health and CMV-seronegative. The CDR3 nucleotides read TGCGCCAGCAGCCGCACCGGCGAGGGGGTAGTAGAGACCCAGTACTTC. This codes for CASSRTGEGVVETQYF.